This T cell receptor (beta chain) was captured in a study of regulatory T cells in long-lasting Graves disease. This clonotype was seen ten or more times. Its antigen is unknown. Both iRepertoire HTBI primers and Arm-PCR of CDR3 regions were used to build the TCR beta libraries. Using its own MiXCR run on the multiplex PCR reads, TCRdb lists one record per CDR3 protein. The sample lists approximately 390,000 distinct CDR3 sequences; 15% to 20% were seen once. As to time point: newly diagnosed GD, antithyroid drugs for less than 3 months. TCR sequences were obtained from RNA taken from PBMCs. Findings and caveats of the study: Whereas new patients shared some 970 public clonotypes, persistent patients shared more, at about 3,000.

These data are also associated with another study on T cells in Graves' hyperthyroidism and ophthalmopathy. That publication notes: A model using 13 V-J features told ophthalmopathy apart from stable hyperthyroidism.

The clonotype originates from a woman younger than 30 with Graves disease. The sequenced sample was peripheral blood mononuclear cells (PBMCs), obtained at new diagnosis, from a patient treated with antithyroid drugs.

The CDR3, as DNA: TGTGCCAGCAGCACGAGCGGGGGTTCGGCAGATACGCAGTATTTT. Translated, it gives CASSTSGGSADTQYF. This chain connects TRBV11-2 to TRBJ2-3, with 8 bases fitting TRBD2. Germline CDR1 SGHAT, CDR2 FQNNGV. V trimming: 5 bases; J trimming: 4 bases; junction bases outside the gene matches: 8. The length of the CDR3 is 15 residues.